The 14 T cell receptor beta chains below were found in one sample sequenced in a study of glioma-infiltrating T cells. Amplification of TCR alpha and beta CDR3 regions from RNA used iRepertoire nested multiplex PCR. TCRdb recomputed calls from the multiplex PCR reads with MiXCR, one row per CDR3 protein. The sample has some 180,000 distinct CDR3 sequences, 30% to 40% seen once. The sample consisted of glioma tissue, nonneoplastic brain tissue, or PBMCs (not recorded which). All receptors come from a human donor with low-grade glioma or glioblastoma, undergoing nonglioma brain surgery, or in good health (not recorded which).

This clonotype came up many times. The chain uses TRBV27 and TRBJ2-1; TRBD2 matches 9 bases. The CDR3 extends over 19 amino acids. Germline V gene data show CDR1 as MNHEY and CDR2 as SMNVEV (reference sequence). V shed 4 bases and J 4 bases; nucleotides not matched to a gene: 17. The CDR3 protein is CASSSRGREGRGDYNEQFF. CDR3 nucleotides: TGTGCCAGCAGTTCGAGGGGGCGGGAGGGCCGAGGAGATTACAATGAGCAGTTCTTC.

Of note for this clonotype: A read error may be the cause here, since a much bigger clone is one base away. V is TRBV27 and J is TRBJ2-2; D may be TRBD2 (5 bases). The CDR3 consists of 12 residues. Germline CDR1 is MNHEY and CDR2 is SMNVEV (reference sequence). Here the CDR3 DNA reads TGTGCCAGCAAGGCGAACACCGGGGAGCTGTCTTTT. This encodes CASKANTGELSF.

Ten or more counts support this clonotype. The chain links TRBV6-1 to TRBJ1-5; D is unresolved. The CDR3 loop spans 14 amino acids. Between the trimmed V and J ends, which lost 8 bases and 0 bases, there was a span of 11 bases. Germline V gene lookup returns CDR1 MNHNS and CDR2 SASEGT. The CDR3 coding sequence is TGTGCCAGCTACGCAGACCATAGCAATCAGCCCCAGCATTTT. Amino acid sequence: CASYADHSNQPQHF.

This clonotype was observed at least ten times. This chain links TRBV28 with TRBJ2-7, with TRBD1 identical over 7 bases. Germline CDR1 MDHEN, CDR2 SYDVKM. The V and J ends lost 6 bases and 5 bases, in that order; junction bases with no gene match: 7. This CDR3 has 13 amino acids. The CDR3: CASSSGQSHEQYF. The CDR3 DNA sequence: TGTGCCAGCAGCTCGGGACAGTCCCACGAGCAGTACTTC.

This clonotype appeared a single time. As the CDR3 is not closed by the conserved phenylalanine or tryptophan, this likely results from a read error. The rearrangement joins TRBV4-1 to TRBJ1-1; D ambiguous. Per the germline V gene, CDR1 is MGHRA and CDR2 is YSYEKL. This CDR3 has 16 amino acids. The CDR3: CASSHNTGNWNTKAFS. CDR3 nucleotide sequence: TGCGCCAGCAGCCATAACACCGGGAACTGGAACACTAAAGCTTTCTCT.

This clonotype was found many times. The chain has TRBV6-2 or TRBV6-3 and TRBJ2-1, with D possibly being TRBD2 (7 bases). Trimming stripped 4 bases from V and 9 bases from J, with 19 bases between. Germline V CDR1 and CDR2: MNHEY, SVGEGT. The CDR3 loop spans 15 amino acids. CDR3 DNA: TGTGCCAGCAGTTTGATACGGGGGGCTACAGCTGAGCAGTTCTTC. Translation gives CASSLIRGATAEQFF.

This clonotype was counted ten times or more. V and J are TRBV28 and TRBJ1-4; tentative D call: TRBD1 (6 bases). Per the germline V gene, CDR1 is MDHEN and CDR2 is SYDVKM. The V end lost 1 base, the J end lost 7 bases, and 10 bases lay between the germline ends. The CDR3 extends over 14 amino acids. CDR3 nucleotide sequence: TGTGCCAGCAGTTTATCAGGGGCGGGTGAAAAACTGTTTTTT. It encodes CASSLSGAGEKLFF.

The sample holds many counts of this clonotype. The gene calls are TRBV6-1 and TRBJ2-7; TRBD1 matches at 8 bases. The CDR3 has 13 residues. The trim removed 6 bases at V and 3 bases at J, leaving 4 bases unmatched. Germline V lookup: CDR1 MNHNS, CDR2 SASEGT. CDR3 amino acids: CASSRDRIYEQYF. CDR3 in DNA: TGTGCCAGCAGCCGGGACAGGATCTACGAGCAGTACTTC.

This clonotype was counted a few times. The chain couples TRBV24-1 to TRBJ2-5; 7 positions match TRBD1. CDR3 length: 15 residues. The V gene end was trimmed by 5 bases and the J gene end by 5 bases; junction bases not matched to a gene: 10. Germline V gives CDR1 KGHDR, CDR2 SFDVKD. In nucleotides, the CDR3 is TGTGCCACCAGTGTCGCTCGACAGGGTGGGGAGACCCAGTACTTC. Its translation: CATSVARQGGETQYF.

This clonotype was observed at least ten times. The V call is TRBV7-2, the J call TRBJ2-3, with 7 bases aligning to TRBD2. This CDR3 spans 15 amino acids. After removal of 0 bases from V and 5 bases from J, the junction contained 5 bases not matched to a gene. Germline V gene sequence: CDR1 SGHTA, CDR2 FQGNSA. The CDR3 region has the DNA TGTGCCAGCAGCTTAGCGCGGGAGCCAAGAGATACGCAGTATTTT. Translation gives CASSLAREPRDTQYF.

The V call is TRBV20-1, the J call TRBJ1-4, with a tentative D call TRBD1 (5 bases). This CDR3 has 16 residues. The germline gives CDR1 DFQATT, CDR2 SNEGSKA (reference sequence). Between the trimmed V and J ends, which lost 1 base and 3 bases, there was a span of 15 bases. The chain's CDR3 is CSARGGGYGANEKLFF. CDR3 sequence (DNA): TGCAGTGCTAGAGGTGGGGGGTACGGAGCTAATGAAAAACTGTTTTTT.

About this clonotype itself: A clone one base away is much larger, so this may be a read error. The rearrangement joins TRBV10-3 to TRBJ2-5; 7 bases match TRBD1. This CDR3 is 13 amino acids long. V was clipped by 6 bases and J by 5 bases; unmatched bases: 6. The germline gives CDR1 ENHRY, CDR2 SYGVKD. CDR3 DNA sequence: TGTGCCATCAGGTCGACAGGGTGGGAGACCCAGTACTTC. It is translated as CAIRSTGWETQYF.

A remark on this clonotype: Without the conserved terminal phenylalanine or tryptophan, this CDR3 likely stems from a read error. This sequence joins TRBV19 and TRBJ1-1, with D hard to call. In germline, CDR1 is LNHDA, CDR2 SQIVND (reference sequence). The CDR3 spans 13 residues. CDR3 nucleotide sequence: TGTGCCAGTAGTACTACAGCGAACAGTGAAGCTTTCCTT. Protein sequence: CASSTTANSEAFL.

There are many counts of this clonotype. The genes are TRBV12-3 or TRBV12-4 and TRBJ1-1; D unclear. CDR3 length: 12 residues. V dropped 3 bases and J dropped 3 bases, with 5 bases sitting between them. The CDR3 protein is CASSLVDTEAFF. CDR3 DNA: TGTGCCAGCAGTTTGGTCGACACTGAAGCTTTCTTT.